This TCR beta chain was sequenced in a study of blood T cells in healthy people across ages. This clonotype was counted only a few times. Its antigen is still unknown. Broader study findings: It was found that TCR beta diversity correlated strongly with the percentage of naive T cells. PBMCs that were unsorted prevented a conclusive naive versus antigen-experienced comparison.

For the second PCR, which ran for about 6 to 11 cycles, a sample-barcoded 5' primer and a J-beta primer mix were used. Every single cDNA molecule received a tag from a template-switch adaptor with 12 random nucleotides. CDR3-containing paired-end reads numbering at least 2.5 million came from each sample. Using its own MiXCR run on the 5' RACE reads, TCRdb lists one record per CDR3 protein. The repertoire holds hundreds of thousands of distinct CDR3 sequences, nearly 60% seen once, with 20% to 25% in the top ten. Sequenced sample: blood. The TCR comes from a man aged 25-45 years in good health.

DNA for the CDR3: TGTGCCAGCAACCCGGACAGACCCAACTCCTACGAGCAGTACTTC. Encoded protein: CASNPDRPNSYEQYF. The rearrangement links TRBV6-1 to TRBJ2-7; D is possibly TRBD1 (6 bases). This CDR3 region has 15 residues. Germline CDR1 is MNHNS and CDR2 is SASEGT. V gave up 7 bases and J gave up 0 bases, with 16 bases separating them.